This section outlines one TCR beta chain sequence together with its context. The data belong to a study of control samples from healthy donors and cancer patients. CDR1 is SGHRS, CDR2 YFSETQ, per germline. The CDR3 is 14 amino acids. Trimming pared 5 bases from V and 5 bases from J, leaving 16 bases between. Method: immunoSEQ multiplex PCR; TCRdb's copy keeps in-frame clones and lacks some. Of over 2,000 clones in the sample, approximately 96% were seen once. This receptor was taken from a man between 65 and 85 years old with colorectal cancer. The sequencing sample was made of PBMCs. This sequence joins TRBV5-1 and TRBJ2-5; no firm D call. DNA of the CDR3: TGCGCCAGCAGTATCGAGTCTGGATGGGAGACCCAGTACTTC. Translation gives CASSIESGWETQYF.